The entry below describes one TCR beta chain. What it recognizes is unknown. Its ends do not fully match the called genes, so a read error is possible. The CDR3 totals 16 residues. CDR1 is KGHSH, CDR2 LQKENI, per germline. This record belongs to a study of T-cell reconstitution after alpha-beta-depleted transplantation in children. It was with unique molecular identifiers that the TCRbeta library was prepared. TCRdb reanalysed the PCR reads using MiXCR and keeps one entry per CDR3 protein. The data show about 900,000 distinct CDR3 sequences, roughly 29% seen once. Broader study findings: Where alpha-beta T cells came from about two months after transplant was reportedly several hundred expanded graft clones. Some patients' high day-60 TCRbeta diversity was attributed to recipient cells surviving conditioning. T-cell numbers and diversity one year post-transplant derived largely from freshly generated T cells.

The sequence was obtained from a boy younger than two who had a stem cell transplant for SCID, so the T cells may come from the graft donor. The starting material was PBMCs, mostly from graft donor cells, obtained 360 days after TCRalphabeta/CD19-depleted stem cell transplant. The rearrangement joins TRBV18 to TRBJ2-3, with 8 nucleotides matching TRBD2. The CDR3 loop reads CVSSPFGLAGTDTQYF. The CDR3 nucleotides read TGTGTCAGCTCACCTTTCGGACTAGCTGGCACAGATACGCAGTATTTT.